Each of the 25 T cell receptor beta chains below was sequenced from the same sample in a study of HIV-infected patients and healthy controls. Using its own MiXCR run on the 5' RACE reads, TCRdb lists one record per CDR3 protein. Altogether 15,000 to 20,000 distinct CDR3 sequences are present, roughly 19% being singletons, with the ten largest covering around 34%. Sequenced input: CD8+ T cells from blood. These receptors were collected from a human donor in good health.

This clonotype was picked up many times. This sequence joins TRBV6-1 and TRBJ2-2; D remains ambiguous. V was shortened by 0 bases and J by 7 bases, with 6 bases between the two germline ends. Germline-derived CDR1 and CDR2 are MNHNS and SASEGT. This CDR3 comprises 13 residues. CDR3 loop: CASSEAQGGELFF. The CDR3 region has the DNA TGTGCCAGCAGTGAAGCGCAAGGCGGGGAGCTGTTTTTT.

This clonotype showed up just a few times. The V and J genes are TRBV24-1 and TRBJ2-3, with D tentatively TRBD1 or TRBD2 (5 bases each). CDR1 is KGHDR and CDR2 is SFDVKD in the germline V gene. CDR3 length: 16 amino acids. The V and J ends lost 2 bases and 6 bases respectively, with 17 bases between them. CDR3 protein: CATSDWVPGRGDTQYF. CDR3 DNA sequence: TGTGCCACCAGTGATTGGGTCCCGGGACGGGGCGATACGCAGTATTTT.

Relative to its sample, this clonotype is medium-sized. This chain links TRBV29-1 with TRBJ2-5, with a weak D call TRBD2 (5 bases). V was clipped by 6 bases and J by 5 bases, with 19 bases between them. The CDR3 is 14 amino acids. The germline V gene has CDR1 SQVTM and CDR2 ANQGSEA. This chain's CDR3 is CSVNGLSGSETQYF. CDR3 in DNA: TGCAGCGTGAACGGACTGTCGGGCTCGGAGACCCAGTACTTC.

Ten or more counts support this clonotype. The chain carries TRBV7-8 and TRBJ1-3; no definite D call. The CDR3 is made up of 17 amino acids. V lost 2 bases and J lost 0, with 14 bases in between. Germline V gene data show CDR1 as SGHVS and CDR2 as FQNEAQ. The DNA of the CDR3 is TGTGCCAGCAGCTTATGGACGCGTCTCGACTCTGGAAACACCATATATTTT. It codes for CASSLWTRLDSGNTIYF.

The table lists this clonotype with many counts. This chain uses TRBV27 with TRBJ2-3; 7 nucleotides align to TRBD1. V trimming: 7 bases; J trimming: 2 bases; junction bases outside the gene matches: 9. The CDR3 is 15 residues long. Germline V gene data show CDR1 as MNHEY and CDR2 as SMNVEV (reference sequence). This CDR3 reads CASNRDSLNTDTQYF. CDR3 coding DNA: TGTGCCAGCAACCGGGACAGTCTAAACACAGATACGCAGTATTTT.

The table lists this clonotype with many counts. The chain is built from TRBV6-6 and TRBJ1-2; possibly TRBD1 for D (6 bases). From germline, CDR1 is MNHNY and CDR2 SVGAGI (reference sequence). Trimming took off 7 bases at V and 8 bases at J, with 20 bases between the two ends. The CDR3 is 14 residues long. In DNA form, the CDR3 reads TGTGCCAGCACCAACTCCCAGGGGCCGGACGGCTACACCTTC. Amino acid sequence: CASTNSQGPDGYTF.

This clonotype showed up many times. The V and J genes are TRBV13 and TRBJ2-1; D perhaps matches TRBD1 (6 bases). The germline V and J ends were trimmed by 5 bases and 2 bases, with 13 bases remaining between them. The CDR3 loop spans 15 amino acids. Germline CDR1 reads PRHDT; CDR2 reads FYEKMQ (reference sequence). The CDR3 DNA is TGTGCCAGCAGCGTCTGGGGACACACCTACAATGAGCAGTTCTTC. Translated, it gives CASSVWGHTYNEQFF.

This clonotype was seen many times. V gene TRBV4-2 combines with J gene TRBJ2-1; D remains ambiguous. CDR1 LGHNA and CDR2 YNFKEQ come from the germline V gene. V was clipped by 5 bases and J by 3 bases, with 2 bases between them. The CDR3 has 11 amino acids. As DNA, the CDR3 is TGTGCCAGCAGCTACTACAATGAGCAGTTCTTC. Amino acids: CASSYYNEQFF.

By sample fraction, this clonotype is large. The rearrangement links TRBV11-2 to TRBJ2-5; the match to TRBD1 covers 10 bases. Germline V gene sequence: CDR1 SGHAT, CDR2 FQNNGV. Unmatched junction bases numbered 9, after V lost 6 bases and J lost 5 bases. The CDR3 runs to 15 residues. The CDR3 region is CASRRDRGRRETQYF. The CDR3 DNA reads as TGTGCCAGCAGGAGGGACAGGGGTCGTCGGGAGACCCAGTACTTC.

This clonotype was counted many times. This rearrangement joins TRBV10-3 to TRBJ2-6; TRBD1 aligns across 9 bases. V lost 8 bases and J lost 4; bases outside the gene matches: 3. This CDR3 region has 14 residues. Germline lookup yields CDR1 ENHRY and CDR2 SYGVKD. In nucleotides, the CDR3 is TGTGCCATCCACAGGGGGCCGGGGGCCAACGTCCTGACTTTC. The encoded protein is CAIHRGPGANVLTF.

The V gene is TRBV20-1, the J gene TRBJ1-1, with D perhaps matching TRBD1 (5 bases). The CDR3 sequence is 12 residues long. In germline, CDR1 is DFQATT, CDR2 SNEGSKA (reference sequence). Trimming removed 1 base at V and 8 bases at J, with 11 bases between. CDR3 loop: CSARVREREAFF. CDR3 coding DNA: TGCAGTGCTAGAGTCAGGGAGAGGGAAGCTTTCTTT.

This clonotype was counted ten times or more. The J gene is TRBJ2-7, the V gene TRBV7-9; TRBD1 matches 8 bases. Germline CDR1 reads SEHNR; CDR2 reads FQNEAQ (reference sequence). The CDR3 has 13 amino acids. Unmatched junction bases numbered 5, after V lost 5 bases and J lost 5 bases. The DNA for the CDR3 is TGTGCCAGCAGCCCGGACAGGGACAACGAGCAGTACTTC. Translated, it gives CASSPDRDNEQYF.

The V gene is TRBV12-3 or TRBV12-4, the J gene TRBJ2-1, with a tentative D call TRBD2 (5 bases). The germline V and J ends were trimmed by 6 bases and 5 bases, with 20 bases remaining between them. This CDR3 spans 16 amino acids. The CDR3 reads CASSRVPRGSDNEQFF. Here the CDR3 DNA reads TGTGCCAGCAGCCGGGTTCCCCGGGGATCGGACAATGAGCAGTTCTTC.

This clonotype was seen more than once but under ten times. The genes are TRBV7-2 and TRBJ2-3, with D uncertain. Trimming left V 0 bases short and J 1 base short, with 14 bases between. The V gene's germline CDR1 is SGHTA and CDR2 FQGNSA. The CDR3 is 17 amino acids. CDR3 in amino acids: CASSLARSDPGTDTQYF. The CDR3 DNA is TGTGCCAGCAGCTTAGCGCGGTCGGATCCAGGCACAGATACGCAGTATTTT.

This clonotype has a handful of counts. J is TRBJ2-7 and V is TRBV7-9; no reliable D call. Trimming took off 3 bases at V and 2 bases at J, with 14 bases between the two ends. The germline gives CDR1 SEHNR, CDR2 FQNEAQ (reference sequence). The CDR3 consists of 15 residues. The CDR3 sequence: CASSFVSYEAYEQYF. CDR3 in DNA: TGTGCCAGCAGCTTTGTCTCGTATGAAGCCTACGAGCAGTACTTC.

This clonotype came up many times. CDR3 loop: CASSLELGSGNEQFF. CDR3 in DNA: TGTGCCAGCAGCCTGGAACTAGGGTCGGGCAATGAGCAGTTCTTC. The chain couples TRBV7-6 to TRBJ2-1, with D perhaps TRBD2 (5 bases). With 5 bases removed from V and 6 bases from J, the gap between germline ends came to 17 bases. The germline V gene encodes CDR1 SGHVS and CDR2 FNYEAQ. The CDR3 contains 15 residues.

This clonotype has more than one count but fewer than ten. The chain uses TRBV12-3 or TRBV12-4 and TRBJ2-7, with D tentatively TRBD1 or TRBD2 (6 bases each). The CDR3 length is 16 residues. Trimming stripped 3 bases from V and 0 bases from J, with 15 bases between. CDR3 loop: CASSFRVRGPSYEQYF. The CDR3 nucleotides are TGTGCCAGCAGTTTCCGGGTTCGGGGGCCCTCCTACGAGCAGTACTTC.

This CDR3 is CASSADRGRIEAFF. For the CDR3, the DNA is TGTGCCAGCAGTGCGGACAGGGGGCGGATTGAAGCTTTCTTT. The V and J genes are TRBV3-1 and TRBJ1-1; 11 bases are a match to TRBD1. The CDR3 is made up of 14 amino acids. Looked up from germline, CDR1 is LGHDT and CDR2 is YNNKEL (reference sequence). J lost 7 bases, V lost 6 bases, and 7 bases had no gene match.

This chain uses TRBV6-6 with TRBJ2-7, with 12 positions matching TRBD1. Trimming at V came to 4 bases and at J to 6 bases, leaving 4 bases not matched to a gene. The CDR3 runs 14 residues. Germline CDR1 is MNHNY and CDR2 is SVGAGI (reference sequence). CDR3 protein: CASSSGTGGFEQYF. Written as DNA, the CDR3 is TGTGCCAGCAGTTCCGGGACAGGGGGCTTCGAGCAGTACTTC.

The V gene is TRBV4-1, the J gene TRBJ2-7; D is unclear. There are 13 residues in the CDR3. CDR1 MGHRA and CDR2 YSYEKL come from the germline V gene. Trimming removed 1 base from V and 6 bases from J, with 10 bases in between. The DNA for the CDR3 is TGCGCCAGCAGCCAAGGGACCACCAGCGAGCAGTACTTC. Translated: CASSQGTTSEQYF.

The chain's CDR3 is CASSQGVAGFHEQYF. The CDR3 DNA sequence: TGTGCCAGCAGCCAGGGGGTAGCGGGGTTCCACGAGCAGTACTTC. This rearrangement joins TRBV7-9 to TRBJ2-7; TRBD2 might be the D (8 bases). The V end was cut by 5 bases, the J end by 5 bases, with 19 bases between. From germline, CDR1 is SEHNR and CDR2 FQNEAQ (reference sequence). This CDR3 has 15 amino acids.

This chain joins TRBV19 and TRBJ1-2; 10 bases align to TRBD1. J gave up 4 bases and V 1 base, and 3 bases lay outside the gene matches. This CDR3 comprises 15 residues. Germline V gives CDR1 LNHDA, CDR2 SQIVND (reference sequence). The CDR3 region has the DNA TGTGCCAGTAGTATAGCCCGGACAGGGGGCTATGGCTACACCTTC. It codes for CASSIARTGGYGYTF.

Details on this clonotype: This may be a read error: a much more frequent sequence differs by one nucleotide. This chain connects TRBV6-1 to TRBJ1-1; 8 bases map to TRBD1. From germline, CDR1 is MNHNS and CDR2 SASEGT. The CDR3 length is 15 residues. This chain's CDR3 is CTSSGPETGDTEAFF. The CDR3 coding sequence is TGTACCAGCAGTGGACCTGAGACAGGGGACACTGAAGCTTTCTTT.

DNA of the CDR3: TGCAGCGTTGAATTAGGGACAGGGTATTCAGATACGCAGTATTTT. Amino acid sequence: CSVELGTGYSDTQYF. The chain joins TRBV29-1 to TRBJ2-3; 9 bases are shared with TRBD1. Germline CDR1 SQVTM, CDR2 ANQGSEA. The trim removed 2 bases at V and 4 bases at J, leaving 7 bases unmatched. This CDR3 has 15 residues.

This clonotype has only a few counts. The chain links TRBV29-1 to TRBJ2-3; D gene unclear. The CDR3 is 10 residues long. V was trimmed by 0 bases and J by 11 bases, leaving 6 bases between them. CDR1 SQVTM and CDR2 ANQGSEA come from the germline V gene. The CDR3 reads CSVEDRRQYF. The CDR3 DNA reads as TGCAGCGTTGAAGATCGAAGGCAGTATTTT.